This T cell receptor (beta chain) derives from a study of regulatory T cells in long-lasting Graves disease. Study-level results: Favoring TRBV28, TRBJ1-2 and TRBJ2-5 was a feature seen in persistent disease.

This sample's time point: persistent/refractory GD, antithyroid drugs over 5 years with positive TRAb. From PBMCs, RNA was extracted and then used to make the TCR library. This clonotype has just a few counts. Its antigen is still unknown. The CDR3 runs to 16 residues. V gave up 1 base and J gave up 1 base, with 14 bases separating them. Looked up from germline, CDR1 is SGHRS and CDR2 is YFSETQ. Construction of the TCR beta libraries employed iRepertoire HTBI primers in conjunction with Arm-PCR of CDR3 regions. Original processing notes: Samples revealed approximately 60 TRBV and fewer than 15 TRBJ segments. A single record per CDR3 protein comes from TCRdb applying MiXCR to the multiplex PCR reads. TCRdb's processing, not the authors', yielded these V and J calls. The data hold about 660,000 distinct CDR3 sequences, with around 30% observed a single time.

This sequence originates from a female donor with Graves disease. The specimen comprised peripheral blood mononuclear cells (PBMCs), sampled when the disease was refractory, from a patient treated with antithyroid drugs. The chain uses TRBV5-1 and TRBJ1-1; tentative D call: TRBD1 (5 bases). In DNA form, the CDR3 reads TGCGCCAGCAGCTTGTGGGCTTCAGGGCCGAACACTGAAGCTTTCTTT. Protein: CASSLWASGPNTEAFF.